Below, 5 T cell receptor beta chains from the same sample are listed, as sequenced in a study of shared clonotypes between healthy human individuals. Sequencing used immunoSEQ multiplex PCR; TCRdb keeps in-frame clones, though not all of them. The table lists about 730,000 clones, around 70% of them singletons, with less than 2% in the top ten. Material for sequencing was memory CD4+ T cells sorted from blood. Subset: CD45RA-negative fraction. All receptors derive from a woman aged 25 to 39 in good health.

This clone was detected once. V and J are TRBV10-3 and TRBJ2-7, with 12 bases lining up with TRBD2. The CDR3 extends over 15 amino acids. V lost 4 bases and J lost 3; bases outside the gene matches: 4. From germline, CDR1 is ENHRY and CDR2 SYGVKD. The DNA of the CDR3 is TGTGCCATCAGTGGGACTAGCGGGGCCTTCTACGAGCAGTACTTC. Translation: CAISGTSGAFYEQYF.

The gene calls are TRBV4-1 and TRBJ1-5; possibly TRBD1 for D (5 bases). Trimming took off 1 base at V and 0 bases at J, with 13 bases between the two ends. Germline CDR1 and CDR2: MGHRA and YSYEKL. The CDR3 has 17 amino acids. The CDR3 bases are TGCGCCAGCAGCCAAGGCAGGGCCAGATCTAGCAATCAGCCCCAGCATTTT. This gives the protein CASSQGRARSSNQPQHF.

The V and J genes are TRBV7-2 and TRBJ1-2; 9 bases are a match to TRBD1. CDR3 size: 15 residues. With V trimmed by 5 bases and J by 6 bases, 10 bases remained unmatched. In germline, CDR1 is SGHTA, CDR2 FQGNSA. CDR3 sequence (DNA): TGTGCCAGCAGCCCCGTGGCGACAGGGGGTCATGGCTACACCTTC. Its protein is CASSPVATGGHGYTF.

The chain links TRBV7-9 to TRBJ1-2, with unresolved D. The CDR3 runs 12 residues. CDR1 and CDR2 (germline): SEHNR, FQNEAQ (reference sequence). Trimming shortened V by 1 base and J by 8 bases, and 8 bases separated the two germline ends. This CDR3 reads CASSLVGEGYTF. The CDR3, as DNA: TGTGCCAGCAGCTTAGTTGGGGAGGGCTACACCTTC.

The chain combines TRBV5-4 with TRBJ2-6; a possible D gene is TRBD1 (6 bases). Germline V gene lookup returns CDR1 SGHNT and CDR2 YYREEE (reference sequence). The V gene lost 6 bases and the J gene lost 0 bases, with 13 bases spanning the gap. CDR3 length: 16 amino acids. Written as DNA, the CDR3 is TGTGCCAGCACCGGGACATCGGACTCTGGGGCCAACGTCCTGACTTTC. It specifies CASTGTSDSGANVLTF.